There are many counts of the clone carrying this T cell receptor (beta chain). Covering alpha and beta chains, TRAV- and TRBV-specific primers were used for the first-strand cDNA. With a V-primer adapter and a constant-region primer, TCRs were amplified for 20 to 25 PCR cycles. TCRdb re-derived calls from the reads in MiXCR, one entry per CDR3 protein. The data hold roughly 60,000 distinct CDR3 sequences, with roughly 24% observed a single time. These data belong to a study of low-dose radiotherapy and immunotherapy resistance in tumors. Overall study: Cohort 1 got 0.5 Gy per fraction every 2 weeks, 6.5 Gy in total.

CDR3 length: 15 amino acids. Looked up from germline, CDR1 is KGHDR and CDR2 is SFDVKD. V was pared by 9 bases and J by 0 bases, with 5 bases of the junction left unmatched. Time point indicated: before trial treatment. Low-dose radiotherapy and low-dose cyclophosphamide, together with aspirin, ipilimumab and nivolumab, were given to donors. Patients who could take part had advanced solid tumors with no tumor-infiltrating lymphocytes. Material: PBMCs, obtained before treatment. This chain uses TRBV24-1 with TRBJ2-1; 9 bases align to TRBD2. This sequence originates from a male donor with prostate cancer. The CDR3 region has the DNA TGTGCCACCGGCGGCGGGAGGGCCTCCTACAATGAGCAGTTCTTC. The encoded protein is CATGGGRASYNEQFF.